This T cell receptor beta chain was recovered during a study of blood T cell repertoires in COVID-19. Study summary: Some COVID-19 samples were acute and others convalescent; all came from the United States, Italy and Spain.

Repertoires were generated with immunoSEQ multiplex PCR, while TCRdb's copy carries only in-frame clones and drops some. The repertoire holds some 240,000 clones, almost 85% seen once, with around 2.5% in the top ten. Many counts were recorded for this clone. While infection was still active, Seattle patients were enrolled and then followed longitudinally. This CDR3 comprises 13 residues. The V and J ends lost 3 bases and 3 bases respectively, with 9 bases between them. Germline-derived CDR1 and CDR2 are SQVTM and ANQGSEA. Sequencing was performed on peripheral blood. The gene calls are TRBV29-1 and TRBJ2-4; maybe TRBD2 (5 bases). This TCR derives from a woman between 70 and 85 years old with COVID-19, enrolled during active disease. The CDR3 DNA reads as TGCAGCGTTGATGTTGCGGGCAAAAACATTCAGTACTTC. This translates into CSVDVAGKNIQYF.